Following are 19 T cell receptor beta chains from one sample sequenced in a study of vaccination and CD4 T cells after COVID-19. Which antigens these TCRs recognize remains unknown. The Oncomine TCR Beta short-read assay generated sequence data from the DNA of cultured CD4+ T cells. TCRdb re-called the PCR reads with MiXCR, one entry per CDR3 protein. This table holds some 3,500 distinct CDR3 sequences, roughly 30% found once. The treatment here: roughly nine-day PBMC culture with coronavirus spike peptide pools or control peptides (ViraFEST assay). The sample was CD4+ T cells from blood, cultured in vitro. The source is a human donor who had recovered from COVID-19.

This chain connects TRBV21-1 to TRBJ1-1. TRBV21-1 is reported as a pseudogene. The CDR3 is 16 amino acids. The CDR3 spells CASSKEREGSYTEAFF. The DNA of the CDR3 is TGTGCCAGCAGCAAGGAACGAGAGGGATCATATACTGAAGCTTTCTTT.

The chain has TRBV19 and TRBJ1-5; no clear D gene. Germline assignment: CDR1 LNHDA and CDR2 SQIVND (reference sequence). The CDR3 consists of 15 residues. V dropped 3 bases and J dropped 5 bases, with 14 bases sitting between them. CDR3 bases: TGTGCCAGTAGTATGTGGAACGGGAGAGATCAGCCCCAGCATTTT. Translated: CASSMWNGRDQPQHF.

By proportion, this clonotype is medium-sized (0.01 to 0.1%). V gene TRBV11-3 combines with J gene TRBJ2-1; TRBD2 agrees at 7 bases. Germline V CDR1 and CDR2: SGHNT, YENEEA. Trimming took 0 bases from V and 9 from J; bases not matched to a gene: 8. CDR3 length equals 15 residues. For the CDR3, the DNA is TGTGCCAGCAGCTTAGAGGCAGGGAGGGTCAGTGAGCAGTTCTTC. Protein product: CASSLEAGRVSEQFF. Looking up the rest from reference TRBV11-3 and TRBJ2-1 gives the full variable domain: EAGVVQSPRYKIIEKKQPVAFWCNPISGHNTLYWYLQNLGQGPELLIRYENEEAVDDSQLPKDRFSAERLKGVDSTLKIQPAELGDSAVYLCASSLEAGRVSEQFFGPGTRLTVL.

This clonotype rates as large. This chain connects TRBV12-3 or TRBV12-4 to TRBJ1-1; 7 bases line up with TRBD1. The V and J ends lost 5 bases and 4 bases, in that order; junction bases with no gene match: 7. The CDR3 is 14 residues long. CDR3 amino acids: CASSGQAWSTEAFF. CDR3 DNA sequence: TGTGCCAGCAGTGGACAGGCATGGTCCACTGAAGCTTTCTTT.

The V call is TRBV5-6, the J call TRBJ1-1, with 7 bases aligning to TRBD1. The V gene end was trimmed by 4 bases and the J gene end by 4 bases; junction bases not matched to a gene: 10. The CDR3 length is 15 residues. Germline V lookup: CDR1 SGHDT, CDR2 YYEEEE. The CDR3 region is CASSDGAGGFTEAFF. As DNA, the CDR3 is TGTGCCAGCAGCGATGGGGCAGGGGGATTCACTGAAGCTTTCTTT.

Within the sample, this clonotype is medium-sized. The genes are TRBV29-1 and TRBJ1-3; 9 bases line up with TRBD1. The V and J ends lost 5 bases and 4 bases, in that order; junction bases with no gene match: 9. The V gene's germline CDR1 is SQVTM and CDR2 ANQGSEA. The CDR3 extends over 15 amino acids. As DNA, the CDR3 is TGCAGCGTTACTAAAGGGACAGGGAGAGGAAACACCATATATTTT. Translation gives CSVTKGTGRGNTIYF. Looking up the rest from reference TRBV29-1 and TRBJ1-3 gives the full variable domain: SAVISQKPSRDICQRGTSLTIQCQVDSQVTMMFWYRQQPGQSLTLIATANQGSEATYESGFVIDKFPISRPNLTFSTLTVSNMSPEDSSIYLCSVTKGTGRGNTIYFGEGSWLTVV.

The CDR3 spells CASSEGWAYSGGYTQYF. The CDR3 DNA follows: TGTGCCAGCAGTGAAGGGTGGGCCTATAGCGGGGGGTATACGCAGTATTTT. V and J are TRBV2 and TRBJ2-3, with TRBD2 matching 10 bases. The junction had 11 bases not matched to a gene; V was cut back by 1 base and J by 7 bases. In germline, CDR1 is SNHLY, CDR2 FYNNEI. The CDR3 spans 17 residues. Using reference TRBV2 and TRBJ2-3 for the parts outside the CDR3, the full variable domain is EPEVTQTPSHQVTQMGQEVILRCVPISNHLYFYWYRQILGQKVEFLVSFYNNEISEKSEIFDDQFSVERPDGSNFTLKIRSTKLEDSAMYFCASSEGWAYSGGYTQYFGPGTRLTVL.

This clonotype is medium-sized (0.01 to 0.1%) by share. The J gene is TRBJ1-2, the V gene TRBV12-3 or TRBV12-4; 7 nucleotides agree with TRBD1. V lost 5 bases, J lost 4 bases, and 10 bases stayed unmatched. The CDR3 spans 15 residues. The DNA for the CDR3 is TGTGCCAGCAGTCCCCTATTGACAGGGATCTATGGCTACACCTTC. Amino acid sequence: CASSPLLTGIYGYTF.

This clonotype was seen just once. This chain joins TRBV23-1 and TRBJ2-3; D perhaps matches TRBD1 (6 bases). TRBV23-1 is reported as an ORF; its role is uncertain. V was cut by 4 bases and J by 3 bases, with 32 bases left in between. CDR3 length: 21 amino acids. The CDR3 DNA is TGCGCCAGCAGTCCGATTCAGAAGCGGACAGAGCGAGCCCATGGGACAGATACGCAGTATTTT. Its protein product is CASSPIQKRTERAHGTDTQYF.

In its sample, this clonotype was seen a few times. V usage is TRBV10-3 and J usage is TRBJ1-2; the match to TRBD1 covers 9 bases. The CDR3 contains 13 residues. Germline CDR1 is ENHRY and CDR2 is SYGVKD. Trimming took 7 bases from V and 2 from J; bases not matched to a gene: 2. CDR3 DNA sequence: TGTGCCATCAACGACAGGGGGAACTATGGCTACACCTTC. Protein: CAINDRGNYGYTF.

This clonotype was seen more than once but under ten times. The genes are TRBV25-1 and TRBJ2-2; D ambiguous. The length of the CDR3 is 14 residues. The V and J ends lost 3 bases and 2 bases respectively, with 7 bases between them. Germline V gene lookup returns CDR1 MGHDK and CDR2 SYGVNS. CDR3 sequence (DNA): TGTGCCAGCAGTGACAGAATTAACACCGGGGAGCTGTTTTTT. Its protein is CASSDRINTGELFF. The full variable domain, its missing parts supplied by reference TRBV25-1 and TRBJ2-2, is EADIYQTPRYLVIGTGKKITLECSQTMGHDKMYWYQQDPGMELHLIHYSYGVNSTEKGDLSSESTVSRIRTEHFPLTLESARPSHTSQYLCASSDRINTGELFFGEGSRLTVL.

The rearrangement uses TRBV30 and TRBJ2-7; 10 nucleotides match TRBD1. Germline CDR1 and CDR2: GTSNPN and SVGIG (reference sequence). The trim removed 2 bases at V and 4 bases at J, leaving 8 bases unmatched. The CDR3 spans 15 residues. The CDR3 DNA is TGTGCCTGGAGTCCAGACAGGGGGCACGGATACGAGCAGTACTTC. It encodes CAWSPDRGHGYEQYF.

For the CDR3, the DNA is TGTGCCAGCAGCCCGCGACAGGAAAACAATGAGCAGTTCTTC. As protein: CASSPRQENNEQFF. The rearrangement joins TRBV7-9 to TRBJ2-1; a weak D match, TRBD1 (6 bases). The germline V gene encodes CDR1 SEHNR and CDR2 FQNEAQ (reference sequence). The CDR3 has 14 residues. Trimming shortened V by 5 bases and J by 5 bases, and 13 bases separated the two germline ends.

This clonotype was counted between two and nine times. V is TRBV19 and J is TRBJ1-2; D might be TRBD1 (5 bases). The CDR3 is made up of 13 amino acids. From germline, CDR1 is LNHDA and CDR2 SQIVND (reference sequence). The germline V and J ends were trimmed by 6 bases and 3 bases, with 11 bases remaining between them. CDR3 loop: CASSPGRYYGYTF. Here the CDR3 DNA reads TGTGCCAGTAGCCCGGGACGGTACTATGGCTACACCTTC. Full variable domain (missing parts from reference TRBV19 and TRBJ1-2): DGGITQSPKYLFRKEGQNVTLSCEQNLNHDAMYWYRQDPGQGLRLIYYSQIVNDFQKGDIAEGYSVSREKKESFPLTVTSAQKNPTAFYLCASSPGRYYGYTFGSGTRLTVV.

This chain joins TRBV5-1 and TRBJ2-3, with 13 bases aligning to TRBD2. The trim removed 3 bases at V and 7 bases at J, leaving 8 bases unmatched. The V gene's germline CDR1 is SGHRS and CDR2 YFSETQ. The CDR3 is made up of 16 amino acids. CDR3 in DNA: TGCGCCAGCAGCTCCACTAGCGGGGGGGCATGGAATACGCAGTATTTT. Encoded protein: CASSSTSGGAWNTQYF. Full variable domain (rest looked up from reference TRBV5-1 and TRBJ2-3): KAGVTQTPRYLIKTRGQQVTLSCSPISGHRSVSWYQQTPGQGLQFLFEYFSETQRNKGNFPGRFSGRQFSNSRSEMNVSTLELGDSALYLCASSSTSGGAWNTQYFGPGTRLTVL.

The sample holds a few counts of this clonotype. This sequence joins TRBV28 and TRBJ2-1, with a weak D call TRBD2 (6 bases). This CDR3 comprises 16 residues. Trimming left V 5 bases short and J 4 bases short, with 18 bases between. CDR1 and CDR2 (germline): MDHEN, SYDVKM. For the CDR3, the DNA is TGTGCCAGCAGTAACGGAGGGTCGGGGAAATACAATGAGCAGTTCTTC. It specifies CASSNGGSGKYNEQFF.

This clonotype turned up a few times. This rearrangement joins TRBV30 to TRBJ2-1; 8 positions agree with TRBD2. V trimming: 2 bases; J trimming: 2 bases; junction bases outside the gene matches: 5. The CDR3 runs to 15 residues. In germline, CDR1 is GTSNPN, CDR2 SVGIG (reference sequence). CDR3 coding DNA: TGTGCCTGGAGTAAAGGGCGGGGGGCCTACAATGAGCAGTTCTTC. Translation gives CAWSKGRGAYNEQFF.

The gene calls are TRBV10-1 and TRBJ2-5; D is uncertain. The CDR3 totals 12 residues. Trimming stripped 11 bases from V and 2 bases from J, with 12 bases between. Germline V gives CDR1 WNHNN, CDR2 SYGVQD (reference sequence). The CDR3 DNA reads TGCGCCGAAGTAAAGAGTCAAGAGACCCAGTACTTC. This codes for CAEVKSQETQYF.

The chain joins TRBV6-1 to TRBJ2-1; D ambiguous. CDR3 length: 15 amino acids. The germline V and J ends were trimmed by 10 bases and 0 bases, with 16 bases remaining between them. CDR1 and CDR2 from the germline V gene are MNHNS and SASEGT. The CDR3 bases are TGTGCCACCGGAGTTGGAGTTAGCTCCTACAATGAGCAGTTCTTC. Amino acids: CATGVGVSSYNEQFF.